One and the same sample provided the 15 T cell receptor beta chains below, sequenced in a study of T cells expressing NK-cell markers. TCRdb derives one entry per CDR3 protein from the 5' RACE reads, leaving out DNA. The sample is made up of around 380,000 distinct CDR3 sequences, and the top ten hold about 10% of it. The specimen was blood T cells: a sorted CD56 or NKG2C T cell subset, CD4+ or CD8+ T cells, or bulk PBMC T cells (not recorded which). The receptors come from a woman aged 45-65 years in good health.

The chain carries TRBV5-5 and TRBJ1-5. CDR3 length: 14 residues. Germline loops: CDR1 SGHKS, CDR2 YYEKEE (reference sequence). CDR3 amino acids: CASSSMISNQPQHF. Full variable domain (missing parts from reference TRBV5-5 and TRBJ1-5): DAGVTQSPTHLIKTRGQQVTLRCSPISGHKSVSWYQQVLGQGPQFIFQYYEKEERGRGNFPDRFSARQFPNYSSELNVNALLLGDSALYLCASSSMISNQPQHFGDGTRLSIL.

This chain uses TRBV10-3 with TRBJ1-1. This CDR3 has 13 amino acids. Germline values: CDR1 ENHRY, CDR2 SYGVKD. The CDR3 here is CAISVSSRSEAFF.

V is TRBV7-9 and J is TRBJ1-1; the D call of TRBD1 rests on TCRdb alone, since no DNA is present to check it. Germline assignment: CDR1 SEHNR and CDR2 FQNEAQ (reference sequence). The CDR3 loop spans 15 amino acids. CDR3 loop: CASSSVGTGSTEAFF.

The chain links TRBV20-1 to TRBJ2-1; TCRdb designates TRBD2, a call that cannot be tested without DNA. CDR1 and CDR2 from the germline V gene are DFQATT and SNEGSKA (reference sequence). CDR3 size: 17 residues. CDR3 loop: CSASGLAVSIRGNEQFF.

The CDR3: CASRVQGYGYTF. The chain links TRBV19 to TRBJ1-2; the D call of TRBD1 rests on TCRdb alone, since no DNA is present to check it. Germline V gene data show CDR1 as LNHDA and CDR2 as SQIVND (reference sequence). CDR3 length: 12 residues.

The rearrangement uses TRBV12-3 or TRBV12-4 and TRBJ2-7; TCRdb names TRBD2, which stays unverified in the absence of DNA. The CDR3 has 15 residues. CDR3 region: CASSLRLAGPHEQYF.

The V gene is TRBV3-1, the J gene TRBJ2-7; without DNA, the TCRdb call of TRBD1 cannot be checked. The germline V gene encodes CDR1 LGHDT and CDR2 YNNKEL (reference sequence). This CDR3 is built from 13 residues. CDR3 residues: CASSRLQGYEQYF.

The rearrangement uses TRBV12-3 or TRBV12-4 and TRBJ1-1. This CDR3 contains 13 residues. CDR3: CASNYRVVGEAFF.

The rearrangement joins TRBV5-1 to TRBJ2-3; TCRdb proposes TRBD2, but this gene call is untestable without DNA. The CDR3 is 14 amino acids. The germline CDR1 and CDR2 sequences are SGHRS and YFSETQ. CDR3 sequence: CASSVQREEDTQYF. The complete variable domain, with remaining parts taken from reference TRBV5-1 and TRBJ2-3, reads KAGVTQTPRYLIKTRGQQVTLSCSPISGHRSVSWYQQTPGQGLQFLFEYFSETQRNKGNFPGRFSGRQFSNSRSEMNVSTLELGDSALYLCASSVQREEDTQYFGPGTRLTVL.

V gene TRBV7-9 combines with J gene TRBJ2-3; the D call from TCRdb, TRBD2, cannot be confirmed without DNA. Germline V gives CDR1 SEHNR, CDR2 FQNEAQ (reference sequence). The CDR3 contains 17 residues. The CDR3 here is CASSYERLAVKTDTQYF.

V usage is TRBV5-5 and J usage is TRBJ2-5. This CDR3 has 14 residues. Germline CDR1 is SGHKS and CDR2 is YYEKEE (reference sequence). CDR3: CASSFPGSQETQYF.

This sequence joins TRBV24-1 and TRBJ2-1; the TRBD1 assignment by TCRdb is unverifiable without DNA. In germline, CDR1 is KGHDR, CDR2 SFDVKD. The CDR3 has 17 amino acids. This chain's CDR3 is CATSDPTTGGSYNEQFF.

The chain combines TRBV20-1 with TRBJ2-7; TCRdb's D call, TRBD2, is unchecked because there is no DNA. The CDR3 has 15 amino acids. Germline V gene sequence: CDR1 DFQATT, CDR2 SNEGSKA (reference sequence). CDR3 in amino acids: CSARTGIAPSYEQYF.

This sequence joins TRBV7-8 and TRBJ1-6; TCRdb picks TRBD1, but there is no DNA to check that call. CDR3 length equals 16 residues. Germline CDR1 and CDR2: SGHVS and FQNEAQ. CDR3 sequence reads: CASSFRRDRGNSPLHF.

The chain combines TRBV6-2 or TRBV6-3 with TRBJ1-1. This CDR3 is 14 amino acids long. The germline V gene encodes CDR1 MNHEY and CDR2 SVGEGT. The CDR3: CASSYTGTPGRAFF.